This TCR beta chain was sequenced in a study of cytomegalovirus exposure and HLA in healthy donors. For the study at large: Earlier, approximately 190 million T cells were analyzed, and more than 100 million unique TCR beta sequences were found among them. Study-level results: A link between a missense DCLRE1C variant and TCR beta V- and J-gene trimming emerged from a later analysis. The study listed 164 cytomegalovirus-associated TCR beta chains.

V was pared by 4 bases and J by 0 bases, with 11 bases between. The germline V gene has CDR1 MNHNY and CDR2 SVGAGI (reference sequence). The CDR3 is 15 residues long. The PCR was carried out with 60 Vbeta primers and 13 Jbeta primers. Using immunoSEQ multiplex PCR, the repertoire was profiled, and TCRdb retains in-frame clones only, with some absent. The sample shows some 180,000 clones, about 82% of them seen only once. With respect to this clone: What it binds is not known.

This chain joins TRBV6-6 and TRBJ2-3; D perhaps matches TRBD1 (6 bases). Sequencing used PBMCs. The source is a woman aged 25 to 39 in good health and CMV-seronegative. The CDR3, as DNA: TGTGCCAGCAGTTTTCCCGGGACAAGCACAGATACGCAGTATTTT. Its translation is CASSFPGTSTDTQYF.